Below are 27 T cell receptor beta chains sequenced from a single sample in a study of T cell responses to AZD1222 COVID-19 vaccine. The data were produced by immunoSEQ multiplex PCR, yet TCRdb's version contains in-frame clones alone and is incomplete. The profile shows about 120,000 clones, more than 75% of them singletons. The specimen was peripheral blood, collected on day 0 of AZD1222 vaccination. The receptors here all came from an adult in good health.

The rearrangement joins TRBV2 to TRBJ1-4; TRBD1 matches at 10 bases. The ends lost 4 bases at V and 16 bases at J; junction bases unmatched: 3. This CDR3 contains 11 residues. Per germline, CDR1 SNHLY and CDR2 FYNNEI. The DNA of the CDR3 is TGTGCCAGCAGTGTGGGGACAGGGGAGTTTTTT. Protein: CASSVGTGEFF.

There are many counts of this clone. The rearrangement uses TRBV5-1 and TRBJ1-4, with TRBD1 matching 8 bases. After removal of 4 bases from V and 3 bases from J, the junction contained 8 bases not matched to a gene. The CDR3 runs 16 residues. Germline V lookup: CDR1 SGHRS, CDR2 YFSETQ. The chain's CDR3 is CASSPSPGQANEKLFF. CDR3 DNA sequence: TGCGCCAGCAGCCCCTCACCGGGACAGGCTAATGAAAAACTGTTTTTT.

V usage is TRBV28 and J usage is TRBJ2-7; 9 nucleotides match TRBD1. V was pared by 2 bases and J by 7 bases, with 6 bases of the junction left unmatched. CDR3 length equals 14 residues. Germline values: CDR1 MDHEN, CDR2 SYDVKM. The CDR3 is CASSLLQGAAEQYF. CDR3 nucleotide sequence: TGTGCCAGCAGTTTACTACAGGGGGCGGCGGAGCAGTACTTC. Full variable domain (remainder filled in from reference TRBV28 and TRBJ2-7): DVKVTQSSRYLVKRTGEKVFLECVQDMDHENMFWYRQDPGLGLRLIYFSYDVKMKEKGDIPEGYSVSREKKERFSLILESASTNQTSMYLCASSLLQGAAEQYFGPGTRLTVT.

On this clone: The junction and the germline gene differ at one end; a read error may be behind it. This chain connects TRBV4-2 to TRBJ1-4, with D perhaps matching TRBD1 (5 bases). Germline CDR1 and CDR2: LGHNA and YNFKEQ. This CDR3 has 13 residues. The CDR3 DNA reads TGTGCCAGCGGCCAAGATAGGGGCAGGGCCAGCTCTTTT. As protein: CASGQDRGRASSF.

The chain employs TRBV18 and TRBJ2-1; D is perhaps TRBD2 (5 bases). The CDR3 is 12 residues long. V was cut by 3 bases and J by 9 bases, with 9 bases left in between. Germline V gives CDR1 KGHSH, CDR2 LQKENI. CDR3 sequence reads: CASSPGGSEQFF. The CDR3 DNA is TGTGCCAGCTCACCGGGTGGGAGTGAGCAGTTCTTC. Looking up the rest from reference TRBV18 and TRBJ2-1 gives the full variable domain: NAGVMQNPRHLVRRRGQEARLRCSPMKGHSHVYWYRQLPEEGLKFMVYLQKENIIDESGMPKERFSAEFPKEGPSILRIQQVVRGDSAAYFCASSPGGSEQFFGPGTRLTVL.

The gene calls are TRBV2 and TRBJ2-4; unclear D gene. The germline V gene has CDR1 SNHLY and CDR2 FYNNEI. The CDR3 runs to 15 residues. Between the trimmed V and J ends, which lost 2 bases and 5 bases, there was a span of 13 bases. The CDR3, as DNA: TGTGCCAGCAGTGAAAATGTCTTCCCACAAAACATTCAGTACTTC. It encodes CASSENVFPQNIQYF.

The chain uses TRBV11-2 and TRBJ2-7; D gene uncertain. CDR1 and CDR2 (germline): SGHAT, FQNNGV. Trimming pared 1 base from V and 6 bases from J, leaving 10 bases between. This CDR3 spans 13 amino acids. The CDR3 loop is CASSLGRQAEQYF. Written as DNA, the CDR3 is TGTGCCAGCAGCTTAGGCAGGCAGGCCGAGCAGTACTTC.

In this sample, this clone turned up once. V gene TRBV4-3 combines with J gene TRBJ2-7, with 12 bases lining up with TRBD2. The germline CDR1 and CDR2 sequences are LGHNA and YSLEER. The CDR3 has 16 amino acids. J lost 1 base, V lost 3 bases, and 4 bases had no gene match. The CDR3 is CASSQTLAGGSYEQYF. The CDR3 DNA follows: TGCGCCAGCAGCCAGACTCTAGCGGGAGGGTCCTACGAGCAGTACTTC.

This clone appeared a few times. CDR3 bases: TGTGCCAGCAGCGTAGCTAGTAGCGGGAACACAGATACGCAGTATTTT. Translation: CASSVASSGNTDTQYF. The chain has TRBV9 and TRBJ2-3; TRBD2 matches 8 bases. The CDR3 has 16 amino acids. CDR1 is SGDLS and CDR2 is YYNGEE in the germline V gene. J was trimmed by 2 bases and V by 0 bases; bases with no gene match: 5.

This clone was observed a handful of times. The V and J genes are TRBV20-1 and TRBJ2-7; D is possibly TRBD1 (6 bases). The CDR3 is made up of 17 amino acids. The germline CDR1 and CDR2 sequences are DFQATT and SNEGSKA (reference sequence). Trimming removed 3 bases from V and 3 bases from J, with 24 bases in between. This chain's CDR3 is CSASTGPTRNDYYEQYF. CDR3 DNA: TGCAGTGCTAGTACAGGGCCCACCCGGAACGACTACTACGAGCAGTACTTC.

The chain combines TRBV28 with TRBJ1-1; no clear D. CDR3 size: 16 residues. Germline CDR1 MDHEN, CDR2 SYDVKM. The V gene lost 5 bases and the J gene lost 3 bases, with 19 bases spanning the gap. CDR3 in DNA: TGTGCCAGCAGTCAGACACAAGGCTTCGGGGACACTGAAGCTTTCTTT. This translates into CASSQTQGFGDTEAFF.

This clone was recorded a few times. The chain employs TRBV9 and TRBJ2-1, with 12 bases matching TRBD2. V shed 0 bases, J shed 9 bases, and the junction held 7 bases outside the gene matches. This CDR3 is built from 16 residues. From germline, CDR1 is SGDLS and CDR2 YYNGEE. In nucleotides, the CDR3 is TGTGCCAGCAGCGTAGCCCGACTAGCGGGAGAGGCTGAGCAGTTCTTC. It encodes CASSVARLAGEAEQFF.

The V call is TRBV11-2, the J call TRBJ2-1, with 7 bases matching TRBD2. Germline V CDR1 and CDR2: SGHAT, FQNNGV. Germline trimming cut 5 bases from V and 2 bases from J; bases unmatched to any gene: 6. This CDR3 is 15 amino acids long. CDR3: CASSAPGTTYNEQFF. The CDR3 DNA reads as TGTGCCAGCAGCGCCCCCGGGACTACCTACAATGAGCAGTTCTTC. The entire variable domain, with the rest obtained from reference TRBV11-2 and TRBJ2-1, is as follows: EAGVAQSPRYKIIEKRQSVAFWCNPISGHATLYWYQQILGQGPKLLIQFQNNGVVDDSQLPKDRFSAERLKGVDSTLKIQPAKLEDSAVYLCASSAPGTTYNEQFFGPGTRLTVL.

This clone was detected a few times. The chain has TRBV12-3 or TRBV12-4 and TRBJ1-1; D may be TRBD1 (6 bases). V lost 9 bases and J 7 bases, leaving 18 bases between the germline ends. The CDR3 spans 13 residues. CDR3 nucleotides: TGTGCCAGTCGAGGCAGGGGCAGGGGTGAAGCTTTCTTT. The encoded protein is CASRGRGRGEAFF.

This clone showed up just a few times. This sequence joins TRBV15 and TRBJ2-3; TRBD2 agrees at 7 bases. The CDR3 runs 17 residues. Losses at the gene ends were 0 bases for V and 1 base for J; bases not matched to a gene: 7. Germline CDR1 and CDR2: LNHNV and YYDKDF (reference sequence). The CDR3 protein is CATSRDFVAGGTDTQYF. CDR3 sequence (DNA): TGTGCCACCAGCAGAGATTTCGTAGCGGGCGGCACAGATACGCAGTATTTT.

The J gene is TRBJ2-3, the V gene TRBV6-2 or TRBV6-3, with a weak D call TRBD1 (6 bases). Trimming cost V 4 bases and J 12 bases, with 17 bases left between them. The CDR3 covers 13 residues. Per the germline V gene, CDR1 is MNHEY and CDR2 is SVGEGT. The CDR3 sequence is CASSWPGQPVQYF. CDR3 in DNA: TGTGCCAGCAGTTGGCCCGGACAGCCTGTACAGTATTTT.

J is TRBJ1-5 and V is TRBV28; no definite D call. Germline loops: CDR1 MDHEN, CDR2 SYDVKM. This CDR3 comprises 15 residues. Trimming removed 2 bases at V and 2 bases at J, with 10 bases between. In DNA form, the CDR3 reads TGTGCCAGCAGTTTAGCTGGGGATGGCAATCAGCCCCAGCATTTT. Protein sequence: CASSLAGDGNQPQHF.

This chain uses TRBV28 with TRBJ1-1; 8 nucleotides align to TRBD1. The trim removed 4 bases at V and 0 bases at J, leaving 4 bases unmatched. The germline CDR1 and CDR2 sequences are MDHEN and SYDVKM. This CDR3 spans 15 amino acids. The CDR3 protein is CASSYPGQVNTEAFF. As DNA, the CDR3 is TGTGCCAGCAGTTATCCGGGACAGGTGAACACTGAAGCTTTCTTT. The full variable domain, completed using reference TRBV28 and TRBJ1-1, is DVKVTQSSRYLVKRTGEKVFLECVQDMDHENMFWYRQDPGLGLRLIYFSYDVKMKEKGDIPEGYSVSREKKERFSLILESASTNQTSMYLCASSYPGQVNTEAFFGQGTRLTVV.

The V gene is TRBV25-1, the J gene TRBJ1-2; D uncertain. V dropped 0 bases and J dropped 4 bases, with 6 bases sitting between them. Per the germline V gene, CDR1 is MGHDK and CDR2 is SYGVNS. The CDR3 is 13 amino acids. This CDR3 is CASSEYVSYGYTF. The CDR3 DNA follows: TGTGCCAGCAGTGAATATGTCAGCTATGGCTACACCTTC.

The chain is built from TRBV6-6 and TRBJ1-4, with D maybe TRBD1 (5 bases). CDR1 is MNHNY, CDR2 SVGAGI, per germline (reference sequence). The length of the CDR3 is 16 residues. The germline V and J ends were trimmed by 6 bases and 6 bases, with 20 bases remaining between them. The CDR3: CASRSNSYRSYEKLFF. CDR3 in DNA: TGTGCCAGCAGATCCAACTCTTACAGGTCCTATGAAAAACTGTTTTTT.

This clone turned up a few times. Here the CDR3 reads CASSQAPGQGIHEQYF. DNA of the CDR3: TGCGCCAGCAGCCAAGCCCCGGGACAGGGTATCCACGAGCAGTACTTC. The gene calls are TRBV4-1 and TRBJ2-7; 9 bases are a match to TRBD1. Looked up from germline, CDR1 is MGHRA and CDR2 is YSYEKL. With V trimmed by 1 base and J by 5 bases, 9 bases remained unmatched. This CDR3 contains 16 residues.

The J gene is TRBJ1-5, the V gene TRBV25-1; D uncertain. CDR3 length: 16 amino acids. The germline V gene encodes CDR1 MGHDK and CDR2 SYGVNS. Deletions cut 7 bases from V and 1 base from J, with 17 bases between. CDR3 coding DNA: TGTGCCAGCAACTATAGAATTTCGAAGAGCAATCAGCCCCAGCATTTT. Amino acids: CASNYRISKSNQPQHF.

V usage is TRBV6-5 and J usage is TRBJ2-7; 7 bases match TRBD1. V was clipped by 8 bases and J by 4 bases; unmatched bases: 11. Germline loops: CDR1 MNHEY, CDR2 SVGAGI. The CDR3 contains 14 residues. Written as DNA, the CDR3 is TGTGCCAGCCGGCCCGGGACAGCATTTTACGAGCAGTACTTC. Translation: CASRPGTAFYEQYF.

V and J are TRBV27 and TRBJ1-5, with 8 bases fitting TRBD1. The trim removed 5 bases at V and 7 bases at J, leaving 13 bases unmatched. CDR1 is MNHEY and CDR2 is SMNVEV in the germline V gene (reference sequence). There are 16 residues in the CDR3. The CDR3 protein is CASSRDGSRGLQPQHF. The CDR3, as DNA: TGTGCCAGCAGTAGGGACGGAAGCAGGGGGCTCCAGCCCCAGCATTTT.

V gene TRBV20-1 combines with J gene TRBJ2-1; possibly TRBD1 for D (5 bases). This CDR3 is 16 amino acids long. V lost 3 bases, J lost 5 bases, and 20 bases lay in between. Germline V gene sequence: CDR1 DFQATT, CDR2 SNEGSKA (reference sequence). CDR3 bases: TGCAGTGCTAGTGGGCTCGGCAGGGTCAAGGACAATGAGCAGTTCTTC. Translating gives CSASGLGRVKDNEQFF.

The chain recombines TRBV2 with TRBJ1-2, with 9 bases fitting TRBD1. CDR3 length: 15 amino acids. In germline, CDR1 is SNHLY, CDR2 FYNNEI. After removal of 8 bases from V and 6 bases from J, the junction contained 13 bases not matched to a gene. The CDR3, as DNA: TGTGCCAGCGTCCCCAGGTCCGGGACAGGGAATGGCTACACCTTC. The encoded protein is CASVPRSGTGNGYTF. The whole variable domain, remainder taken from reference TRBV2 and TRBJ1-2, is EPEVTQTPSHQVTQMGQEVILRCVPISNHLYFYWYRQILGQKVEFLVSFYNNEISEKSEIFDDQFSVERPDGSNFTLKIRSTKLEDSAMYFCASVPRSGTGNGYTFGSGTRLTVV.

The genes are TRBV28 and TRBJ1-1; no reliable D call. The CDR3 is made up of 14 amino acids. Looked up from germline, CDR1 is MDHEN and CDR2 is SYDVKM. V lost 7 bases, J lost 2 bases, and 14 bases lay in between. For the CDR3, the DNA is TGTGCCAGCACCCTACCGGGGAGCAACACTGAAGCTTTCTTT. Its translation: CASTLPGSNTEAFF.